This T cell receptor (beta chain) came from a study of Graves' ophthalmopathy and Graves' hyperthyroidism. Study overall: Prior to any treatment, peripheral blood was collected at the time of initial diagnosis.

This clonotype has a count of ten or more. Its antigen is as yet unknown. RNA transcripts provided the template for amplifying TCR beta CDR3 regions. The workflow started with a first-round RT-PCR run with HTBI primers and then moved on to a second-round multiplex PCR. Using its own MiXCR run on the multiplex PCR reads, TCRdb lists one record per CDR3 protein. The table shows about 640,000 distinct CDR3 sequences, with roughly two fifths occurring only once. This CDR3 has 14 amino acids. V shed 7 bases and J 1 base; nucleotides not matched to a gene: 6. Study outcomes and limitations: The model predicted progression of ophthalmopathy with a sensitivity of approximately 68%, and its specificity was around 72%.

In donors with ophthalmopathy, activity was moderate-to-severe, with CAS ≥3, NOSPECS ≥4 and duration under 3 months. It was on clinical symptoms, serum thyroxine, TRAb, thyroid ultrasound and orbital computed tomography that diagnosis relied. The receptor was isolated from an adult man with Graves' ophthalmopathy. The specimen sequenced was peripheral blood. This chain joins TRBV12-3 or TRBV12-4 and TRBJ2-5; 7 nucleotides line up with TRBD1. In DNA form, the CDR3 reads TGTGCCAGCAAAACGACAGGGATCCAAGAGACCCAGTACTTC. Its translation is CASKTTGIQETQYF.